Sequencing of this T cell receptor (beta chain) was carried out in a study of cytomegalovirus exposure and HLA in healthy donors. Germline CDR1 is LNHDA and CDR2 is SQIVND (reference sequence). CDR3 size: 12 residues. Trimming shortened V by 7 bases and J by 9 bases, and 12 bases separated the two germline ends. The PCR used 60 Vbeta and 13 Jbeta primers. Original analysis: Some 11 million shared chains were among the roughly 80 million unique TCR beta chains that a later analysis counted. This table comes from immunoSEQ multiplex PCR, and its TCRdb copy is limited to in-frame clones, with some not included. That table supplies the V and J calls and clone size; D and trimming were determined from the DNA. Of about 120,000 clones in the sample, 80% were seen once. Findings of the study overall: V- and J-gene trimming in TCR beta was tied to a missense DCLRE1C variant by an analysis performed later. Reported findings show TCR beta sequences accurately forecast HLA-A and HLA-B alleles in most subjects. Prior analysis indicated that the majority of TCR beta V segments exhibited productivity approximately 90% or approximately 30% of the time.

Notes on this clone: Its antigen is not identified.

The J gene is TRBJ2-2, the V gene TRBV19; no reliable D call. The sample was PBMCs. This TCR was sampled from a female donor in good health and CMV-seropositive. The DNA for the CDR3 is TGTGCCAGTAATCCCGGGTTCCGGGAGCTGTTTTTT. Residues: CASNPGFRELFF.